Presented here are 31 T cell receptor beta chains from one specimen sequenced in a study of T cell responses to AZD1222 COVID-19 vaccine. The protocol was immunoSEQ multiplex PCR, while the TCRdb copy is restricted to in-frame clones and leaves out a portion. The sample lists 130,000 or so clones; 90% to 95% were seen once. The specimen comprised peripheral blood, sampled on day 0 of AZD1222 vaccination. The receptors here all came from an adult in good health.

The chain is built from TRBV18 and TRBJ2-1; weak D call: TRBD1 (7 bases). V lost 4 bases, J lost 6 bases, and 16 bases lay in between. The CDR3 sequence is 15 residues long. Looked up from germline, CDR1 is KGHSH and CDR2 is LQKENI. The CDR3 region is CASSQSQGGGNEQFF. CDR3 nucleotides: TGTGCCAGCTCACAATCCCAGGGGGGTGGCAATGAGCAGTTCTTC.

The rearrangement joins TRBV10-3 to TRBJ1-1; D unresolved. V dropped 6 bases and J dropped 6 bases, with 14 bases sitting between them. Germline CDR1 reads ENHRY; CDR2 reads SYGVKD. This CDR3 contains 13 residues. CDR3 residues: CAIRQPTVAEAFF. The CDR3 DNA reads as TGTGCCATCAGACAGCCTACCGTGGCTGAAGCTTTCTTT.

This sequence joins TRBV2 and TRBJ1-4; possible D gene TRBD1, 6 bases. The germline gives CDR1 SNHLY, CDR2 FYNNEI. The V end was cut by 9 bases, the J end by 0 bases, with 11 bases between. The CDR3 has 14 amino acids. CDR3 residues: CARGGRATNEKLFF. The CDR3 nucleotides read TGTGCCAGAGGGGGGCGGGCAACTAATGAAAAACTGTTTTTT. The whole variable domain, filled in from reference TRBV2 and TRBJ1-4, reads EPEVTQTPSHQVTQMGQEVILRCVPISNHLYFYWYRQILGQKVEFLVSFYNNEISEKSEIFDDQFSVERPDGSNFTLKIRSTKLEDSAMYFCARGGRATNEKLFFGSGTQLSVL.

This chain connects TRBV7-8 to TRBJ1-1, with TRBD1 matching over 9 bases. CDR3 length: 14 amino acids. With 5 bases clipped from V and 4 bases from J, the junction kept 5 bases outside the gene matches. CDR1 is SGHVS and CDR2 is FQNEAQ in the germline V gene. CDR3 nucleotide sequence: TGTGCCAGCAGCAGGGGACAGGGCGGCACTGAAGCTTTCTTT. This sequence encodes CASSRGQGGTEAFF.

This clone occurred once. The V and J genes are TRBV4-3 and TRBJ2-6, with D possibly TRBD1 on 6 matching bases. The CDR3 runs to 17 residues. V lost 0 bases and J 2 bases, leaving 11 bases between the germline ends. Germline CDR1 is LGHNA and CDR2 is YSLEER. CDR3 nucleotides: TGCGCCAGCAGCCAAGATCAGGGGCTGGCTGGGGCCAACGTCCTGACTTTC. Translation gives CASSQDQGLAGANVLTF.

This chain connects TRBV5-1 to TRBJ2-5; TRBD2 matches at 9 bases. Germline CDR1 reads SGHRS; CDR2 reads YFSETQ. The V gene end was trimmed by 3 bases and the J gene end by 5 bases; junction bases not matched to a gene: 11. The CDR3 runs 16 residues. CDR3 amino acids: CASSWEAGGVRETQYF. In DNA form, the CDR3 reads TGCGCCAGCAGCTGGGAAGCGGGGGGCGTTCGGGAGACCCAGTACTTC.

This sequence joins TRBV7-2 and TRBJ1-2, with 8 nucleotides matching TRBD1. The V gene's germline CDR1 is SGHTA and CDR2 FQGNSA. The CDR3 spans 19 residues. Germline trimming cut 5 bases from V and 4 bases from J; bases unmatched to any gene: 21. Here the CDR3 reads CASSPTQGVVSARSYGYTF. Here the CDR3 DNA reads TGTGCCAGCAGCCCAACACAGGGGGTTGTGTCGGCTCGTAGCTATGGCTACACCTTC.

The rearrangement links TRBV5-1 to TRBJ2-7, with D perhaps TRBD2 (5 bases). The germline CDR1 and CDR2 sequences are SGHRS and YFSETQ. The CDR3 sequence is 13 residues long. The V end lost 0 bases, the J end lost 6 bases, and 10 bases lay between the germline ends. The CDR3 coding sequence is TGCGCCAGCAGCTTGGACATAGCGCGCGAGCAGTACTTC. This translates into CASSLDIAREQYF. The full variable domain, rest sourced from reference TRBV5-1 and TRBJ2-7, is KAGVTQTPRYLIKTRGQQVTLSCSPISGHRSVSWYQQTPGQGLQFLFEYFSETQRNKGNFPGRFSGRQFSNSRSEMNVSTLELGDSALYLCASSLDIAREQYFGPGTRLTVT.

The V and J genes are TRBV10-2 and TRBJ2-7, with 10 bases fitting TRBD1. V gave up 7 bases and J gave up 2 bases; unmatched junction bases: 5. The germline V gene encodes CDR1 WSHSY and CDR2 SAAADI. The CDR3 sequence is 14 residues long. The CDR3 reads CASIPGQGPYEQYF. The DNA for the CDR3 is TGCGCCAGCATTCCGGGACAGGGGCCCTACGAGCAGTACTTC.

This clone was recorded a few times. The chain carries TRBV11-2 and TRBJ2-7; D may be TRBD1 or TRBD2 (6 bases each). Germline lookup yields CDR1 SGHAT and CDR2 FQNNGV. The CDR3 consists of 15 residues. Trimming removed 1 base from V and 4 bases from J, with 14 bases in between. CDR3 sequence reads: CASSLGGQGGYEQYF. CDR3 nucleotides: TGTGCCAGCAGCTTAGGAGGGCAAGGGGGGTACGAGCAGTACTTC.

This chain uses TRBV6-5 with TRBJ2-3; D is unresolved. Germline CDR1 is MNHEY and CDR2 is SVGAGI. V lost 7 bases, J lost 1 base, and 9 bases lay in between. This CDR3 has 13 residues. Here the CDR3 reads CASTRRGTDTQYF. The DNA of the CDR3 is TGTGCCAGCACTAGACGCGGCACAGATACGCAGTATTTT.

This sequence joins TRBV7-8 and TRBJ2-7; perhaps TRBD1 as D (5 bases). V was clipped by 3 bases and J by 3 bases, with 12 bases between them. The CDR3 spans 14 residues. Germline V gene sequence: CDR1 SGHVS, CDR2 FQNEAQ. The CDR3 bases are TGTGCCAGCAGCTTTTTAAGGGGCAGCTACGAGCAGTACTTC. It specifies CASSFLRGSYEQYF.

In this sample, this clone turned up once. The chain links TRBV19 to TRBJ2-5, with no clear D. V shed 4 bases and J shed 0 bases, with 0 bases lying between them. Germline V gene lookup returns CDR1 LNHDA and CDR2 SQIVND (reference sequence). The CDR3 extends over 11 amino acids. The CDR3 spells CASSNQETQYF. In DNA form, the CDR3 reads TGTGCCAGTAGTAACCAAGAGACCCAGTACTTC.

The genes are TRBV2 and TRBJ1-2; D uncertain. V lost 2 bases and J 2 bases, leaving 6 bases between the germline ends. The CDR3 covers 13 residues. The V gene's germline CDR1 is SNHLY and CDR2 FYNNEI. This chain's CDR3 is CASSEHTNYGYTF. Written as DNA, the CDR3 is TGTGCCAGCAGTGAACATACAAACTATGGCTACACCTTC.

This rearrangement joins TRBV19 to TRBJ1-2, with D maybe TRBD1 (5 bases). Germline CDR1 reads LNHDA; CDR2 reads SQIVND (reference sequence). The CDR3 covers 14 residues. The V end lost 8 bases, the J end lost 2 bases, and 15 bases lay between the germline ends. The CDR3: CASSSSGTNYGYTF. In DNA, the CDR3 is TGTGCCAGTTCGAGCTCGGGGACGAACTATGGCTACACCTTC.

This chain uses TRBV5-4 with TRBJ1-2; D gene uncertain. Germline V lookup: CDR1 SGHNT, CDR2 YYREEE (reference sequence). This CDR3 spans 15 amino acids. V was pared by 4 bases and J by 8 bases, with 21 bases between. The CDR3 protein is CASSPKARRFSGYTF. The CDR3 coding sequence is TGTGCCAGCAGCCCTAAGGCCCGGAGGTTTTCGGGCTACACCTTC.

The chain is built from TRBV27 and TRBJ1-6; unclear D gene. The CDR3 consists of 12 residues. V was cut by 4 bases and J by 10 bases, with 8 bases left in between. Looked up from germline, CDR1 is MNHEY and CDR2 is SMNVEV (reference sequence). CDR3 amino acids: CASSSRVSPLHF. The CDR3 region has the DNA TGTGCCAGCAGTTCAAGGGTCTCACCCCTCCACTTT.

The chain uses TRBV6-2 or TRBV6-3 and TRBJ2-1; 8 bases line up with TRBD2. Per germline, CDR1 MNHEY and CDR2 SVGEGT. The CDR3 has 16 residues. V dropped 6 bases and J dropped 5; count of bases not matched to a gene: 12. This CDR3 reads CASSPRTGLVHNEQFF. In DNA, the CDR3 is TGTGCCAGCAGCCCCCGGACGGGACTAGTCCACAATGAGCAGTTCTTC.

This clone came up once. The V gene is TRBV5-6, the J gene TRBJ2-7; D is unresolved. Trimming shortened V by 1 base and J by 4 bases, and 6 bases separated the two germline ends. Germline V CDR1 and CDR2: SGHDT, YYEEEE. CDR3 length: 12 amino acids. CDR3 sequence (DNA): TGTGCCAGCAGCTTGACCAATTACGAGCAGTACTTC. As protein: CASSLTNYEQYF.

The CDR3 coding sequence is TGTGCCATCAGTGAGGGTTACGAGCAGTACTTC. The encoded protein is CAISEGYEQYF. The rearrangement links TRBV10-3 to TRBJ2-7; unclear D gene. CDR1 and CDR2 (germline): ENHRY, SYGVKD. Trimming pared 2 bases from V and 4 bases from J, leaving 3 bases between. The CDR3 totals 11 residues.

V is TRBV12-3 or TRBV12-4 and J is TRBJ1-5, with D unresolved. This CDR3 is 13 amino acids long. V lost 0 bases, J lost 2 bases, and 2 bases lay in between. The CDR3 is CASSLAGNQPQHF. The DNA of the CDR3 is TGTGCCAGCAGTTTAGCAGGCAATCAGCCCCAGCATTTT.

The chain combines TRBV6-4 with TRBJ2-5; D might be TRBD2 (5 bases). The CDR3 is 13 amino acids. V was clipped by 3 bases and J by 9 bases, with 14 bases between them. The germline V gene has CDR1 MRHNA and CDR2 SNTAGT. The CDR3 here is CASSEELDGAQYF. In DNA form, the CDR3 reads TGTGCCAGCAGTGAGGAACTAGACGGAGCCCAGTACTTC.

This chain connects TRBV6-5 to TRBJ2-2; D unclear. V was cut by 3 bases and J by 5 bases, with 13 bases left in between. This CDR3 spans 15 amino acids. Germline assignment: CDR1 MNHEY and CDR2 SVGAGI. CDR3 coding DNA: TGTGCCAGCAGTTATTATGCTAGTCGGACCGGGGAGCTGTTTTTT. It specifies CASSYYASRTGELFF.

This chain links TRBV2 with TRBJ1-2, with TRBD1 as a possible D gene (5 bases). Germline V gene data show CDR1 as SNHLY and CDR2 as FYNNEI. CDR3 size: 12 residues. V was pared by 6 bases and J by 6 bases, with 11 bases between. The CDR3 loop reads CASRMTEDGYTF. CDR3 coding DNA: TGTGCCAGCAGGATGACAGAGGATGGCTACACCTTC.

The chain uses TRBV6-5 and TRBJ2-7; TRBD1 agrees at 9 bases. The V gene's germline CDR1 is MNHEY and CDR2 SVGAGI. The CDR3 spans 13 residues. The V and J ends lost 6 bases and 5 bases, in that order; junction bases with no gene match: 5. CDR3 sequence: CASRDRGGHEQYF. CDR3 bases: TGTGCCAGCAGGGACAGGGGTGGCCACGAGCAGTACTTC.

This chain uses TRBV5-1 with TRBJ2-7; 16 nucleotides line up with TRBD2. The CDR3 sequence is 17 residues long. Germline CDR1 is SGHRS and CDR2 is YFSETQ. The J segment lost 5 bases and the V segment lost 0 bases, leaving 5 bases of the junction unmatched. CDR3 residues: CASSLEGLAGGPDEQYF. The CDR3 nucleotides are TGCGCCAGCAGCTTGGAGGGACTAGCGGGGGGGCCTGACGAGCAGTACTTC.

This chain joins TRBV19 and TRBJ2-7; 8 bases agree with TRBD1. V was pared by 0 bases and J by 3 bases, with 4 bases of the junction left unmatched. Looked up from germline, CDR1 is LNHDA and CDR2 is SQIVND (reference sequence). This CDR3 contains 15 residues. The CDR3: CASSIETGTGYEQYF. DNA of the CDR3: TGTGCCAGTAGTATAGAAACCGGGACAGGCTACGAGCAGTACTTC.

This clone has just one count. The CDR3 DNA reads TGTGCCAGCAGCTTAAGAGGCAGGGACTATGGCTACACCTTC. Amino acids: CASSLRGRDYGYTF. The chain has TRBV7-3 and TRBJ1-2; TRBD1 might be the D (5 bases). CDR1 is SGHTA, CDR2 FQGTGA, per germline. The ends were cut back, 1 base at V and 3 bases at J, with 9 bases in the middle. The CDR3 sequence is 14 residues long.

V is TRBV18 and J is TRBJ2-4; D not resolved. V dropped 1 base and J dropped 0 bases, with 7 bases sitting between them. Germline CDR1 KGHSH, CDR2 LQKENI. This CDR3 spans 15 amino acids. This CDR3 is CASSPQPLAKNIQYF. The DNA of the CDR3 is TGTGCCAGCTCACCACAACCTCTAGCCAAAAACATTCAGTACTTC.

The rearrangement links TRBV5-5 to TRBJ1-1; unclear D gene. The germline CDR1 and CDR2 sequences are SGHKS and YYEKEE (reference sequence). This CDR3 is 13 amino acids long. The V end lost 1 base, the J end lost 13 bases, and 17 bases lay between the germline ends. CDR3 bases: TGTGCCAGCAGCTTGTCAGCAGTCCATGAGGATTTCTTT. Amino acid sequence: CASSLSAVHEDFF.

This clone was seen a single time. The J gene is TRBJ1-5, the V gene TRBV5-1; D is unresolved. The CDR3 is made up of 15 amino acids. Germline CDR1 is SGHRS and CDR2 is YFSETQ. Trimming took 0 bases from V and 1 from J, leaving 8 bases between them. DNA for the CDR3: TGCGCCAGCAGCTTGGCTCCGGGCAGCAATCAGCCCCAGCATTTT. Protein: CASSLAPGSNQPQHF.